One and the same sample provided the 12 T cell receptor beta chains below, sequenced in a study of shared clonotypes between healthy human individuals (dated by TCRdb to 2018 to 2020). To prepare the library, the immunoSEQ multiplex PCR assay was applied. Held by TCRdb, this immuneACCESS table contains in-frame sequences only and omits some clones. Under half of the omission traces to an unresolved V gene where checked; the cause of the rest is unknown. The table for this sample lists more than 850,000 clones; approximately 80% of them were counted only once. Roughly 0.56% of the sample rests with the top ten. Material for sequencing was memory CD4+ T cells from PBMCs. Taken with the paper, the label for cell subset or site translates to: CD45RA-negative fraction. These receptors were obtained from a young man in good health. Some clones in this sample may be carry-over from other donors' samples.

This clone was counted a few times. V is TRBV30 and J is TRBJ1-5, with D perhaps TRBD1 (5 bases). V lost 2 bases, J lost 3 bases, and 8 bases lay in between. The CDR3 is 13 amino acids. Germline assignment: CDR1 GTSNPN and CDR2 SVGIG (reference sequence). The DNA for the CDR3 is TGTGCCTGGAGTTGGGGGTACAATCAGCCCCAGCATTTT. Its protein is CAWSWGYNQPQHF. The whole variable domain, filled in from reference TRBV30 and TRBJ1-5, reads SQTIHQWPATLVQPVGSPLSLECTVEGTSNPNLYWYRQAAGRGLQLLFYSVGIGQISSEVPQNLSASRPQDRQFILSSKKLLLSDSGFYLCAWSWGYNQPQHFGDGTRLSIL.

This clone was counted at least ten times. The DNA for the CDR3 is TGTGCCAGCTCCTCGGGCAAAGAGACCCAGTACTTC. This gives the protein CASSSGKETQYF. The chain recombines TRBV28 with TRBJ2-5, with D uncertain. CDR1 is MDHEN and CDR2 is SYDVKM in the germline V gene. Trimming took 8 bases from V and 3 from J, leaving 10 bases between them. This CDR3 has 12 amino acids.

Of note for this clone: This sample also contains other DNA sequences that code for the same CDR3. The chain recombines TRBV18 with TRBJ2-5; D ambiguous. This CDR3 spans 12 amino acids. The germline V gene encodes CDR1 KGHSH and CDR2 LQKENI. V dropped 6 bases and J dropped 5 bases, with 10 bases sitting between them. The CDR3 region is CASSSSQETQYF. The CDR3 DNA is TGTGCCAGCTCTTCGTCGCAGGAGACCCAGTACTTC. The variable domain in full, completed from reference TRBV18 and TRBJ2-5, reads NAGVMQNPRHLVRRRGQEARLRCSPMKGHSHVYWYRQLPEEGLKFMVYLQKENIIDESGMPKERFSAEFPKEGPSILRIQQVVRGDSAAYFCASSSSQETQYFGPGTRLLVL.

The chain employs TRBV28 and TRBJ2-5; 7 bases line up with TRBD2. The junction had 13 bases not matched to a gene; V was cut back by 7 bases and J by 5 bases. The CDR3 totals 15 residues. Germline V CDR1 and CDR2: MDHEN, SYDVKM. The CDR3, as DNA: TGTGCCAGCACCTTGGGCGGGAGCGGTGGGGAGACCCAGTACTTC. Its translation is CASTLGGSGGETQYF. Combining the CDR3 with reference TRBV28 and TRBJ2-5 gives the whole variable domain DVKVTQSSRYLVKRTGEKVFLECVQDMDHENMFWYRQDPGLGLRLIYFSYDVKMKEKGDIPEGYSVSREKKERFSLILESASTNQTSMYLCASTLGGSGGETQYFGPGTRLLVL.

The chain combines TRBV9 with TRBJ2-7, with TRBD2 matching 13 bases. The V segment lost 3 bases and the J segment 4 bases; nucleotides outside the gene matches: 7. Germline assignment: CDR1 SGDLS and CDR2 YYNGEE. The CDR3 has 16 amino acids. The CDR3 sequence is CASSDGRTSGSYEQYF. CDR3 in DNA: TGTGCCAGCAGCGATGGACGGACTAGCGGGAGTTACGAGCAGTACTTC.

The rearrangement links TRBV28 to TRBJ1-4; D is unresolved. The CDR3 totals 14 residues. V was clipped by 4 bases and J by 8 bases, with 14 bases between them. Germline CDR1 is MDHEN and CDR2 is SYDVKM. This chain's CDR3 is CASSSTRNGEKLFF. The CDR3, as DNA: TGTGCCAGCAGTTCTACCCGAAACGGGGAAAAACTGTTTTTT.

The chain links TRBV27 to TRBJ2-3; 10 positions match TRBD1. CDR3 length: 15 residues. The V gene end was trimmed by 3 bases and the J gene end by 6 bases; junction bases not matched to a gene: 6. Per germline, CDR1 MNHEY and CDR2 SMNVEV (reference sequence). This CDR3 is CASSFDRGLLDTQYF. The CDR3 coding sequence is TGTGCCAGCAGTTTTGACAGGGGGCTTCTCGATACGCAGTATTTT.

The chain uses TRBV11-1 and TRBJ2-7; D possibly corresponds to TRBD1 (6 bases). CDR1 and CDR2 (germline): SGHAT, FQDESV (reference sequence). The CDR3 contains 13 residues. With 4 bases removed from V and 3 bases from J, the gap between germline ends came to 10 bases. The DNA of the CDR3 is TGTGCCAGCAGCTCAGGGGTTCTCTACGAGCAGTACTTC. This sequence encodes CASSSGVLYEQYF.

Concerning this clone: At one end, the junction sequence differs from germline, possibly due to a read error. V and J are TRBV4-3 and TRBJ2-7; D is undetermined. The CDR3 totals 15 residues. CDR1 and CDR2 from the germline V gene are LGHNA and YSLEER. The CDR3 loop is CASSKEWGQNYEQYF. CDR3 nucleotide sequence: TGCGCCAGCAGCAAAGAGTGGGGTCAGAACTACGAGCAGTACTTC.

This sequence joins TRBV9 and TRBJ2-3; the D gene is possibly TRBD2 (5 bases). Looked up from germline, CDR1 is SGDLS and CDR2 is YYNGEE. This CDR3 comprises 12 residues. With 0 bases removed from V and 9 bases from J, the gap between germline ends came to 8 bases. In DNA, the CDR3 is TGTGCCAGCAGCGTAGCCGGCGGGACGCAGTATTTT. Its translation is CASSVAGGTQYF.

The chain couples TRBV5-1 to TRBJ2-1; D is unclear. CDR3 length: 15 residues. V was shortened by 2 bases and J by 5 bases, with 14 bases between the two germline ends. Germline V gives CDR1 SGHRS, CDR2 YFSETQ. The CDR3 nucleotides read TGCGCCAGCAGCTTTTTACCCCTTAGAGACAATGAGCAGTTCTTC. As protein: CASSFLPLRDNEQFF.

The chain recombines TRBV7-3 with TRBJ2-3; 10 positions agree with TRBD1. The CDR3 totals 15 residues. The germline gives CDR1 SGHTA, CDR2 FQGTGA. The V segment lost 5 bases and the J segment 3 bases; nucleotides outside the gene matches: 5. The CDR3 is CASSPRDRGTDTQYF. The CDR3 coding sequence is TGTGCCAGCAGCCCCAGGGACAGGGGAACAGATACGCAGTATTTT.